A selection of T cell receptor beta chains follows, all from one sample in a study of blood T cell repertoires in COVID-19. The repertoire was sequenced with immunoSEQ multiplex PCR; TCRdb's copy has only in-frame clones and lacks some. The sample gives about 480,000 clones, around 89% of which show up once; more than 4% is in the top ten. The sample comprised peripheral blood. Every receptor here comes from a woman aged 25 to 39 with acute or convalescent COVID-19. CDR3s include the opening cysteine and the closing phenylalanine or tryptophan. D genes are given only for firm matches. Size values are once, few and many counts, or a class for expanded clones, and some rows have none.

clone_size	v_call	j_call	d_call	cdr3_aa	cdr3_nt
once	TRBV4-1	TRBJ2-2	-	CASSQDSGQTNTGELFF	TGCGCCAGCAGCCAAGATTCAGGACAGACGAACACCGGGGAGCTGTTTTTT
once	TRBV9	TRBJ2-5	-	CASSEGEETQYF	TGTGCCAGCAGCGAGGGGGAAGAGACCCAGTACTTC
-	TRBV5-1	TRBJ2-2	-	CASSLSSANTGELFF	TGCGCCAGCAGCTTGAGTTCAGCGAACACCGGGGAGCTGTTTTTT
once	TRBV28	TRBJ1-2	TRBD1	CASSSIDRGLGYTF	TGTGCCAGCAGTTCAATTGACAGGGGGCTTGGCTACACCTTC
-	TRBV28	TRBJ1-5	-	CASSLYRVDQPQHF	TGTGCCAGCAGTTTATACAGGGTGGATCAGCCCCAGCATTTT
-	TRBV6-5	TRBJ2-5	-	CASTKSGAGWETQYF	TGTGCCAGCACCAAAAGCGGTGCAGGCTGGGAGACCCAGTACTTC
-	TRBV3-1/TRBV3-2	TRBJ2-2	TRBD1	CASSRDRVNTGELFF	TGTGCCAGCAGCCGAGACAGGGTCAACACCGGGGAGCTGTTTTTT
few	TRBV28	TRBJ2-3	TRBD1	CASSSPGQGAQDTQYF	TGTGCCAGCAGTTCTCCTGGACAGGGGGCGCAAGATACGCAGTATTTT
-	TRBV11-2	TRBJ1-1	-	CASSLQNTRNTEAFF	TGTGCCAGCAGCCTTCAGAACACCCGGAACACTGAAGCTTTCTTT
-	TRBV3-1/TRBV3-2	TRBJ1-2	-	CASNNQPGYGYTF	TGTGCCAGCAATAACCAACCGGGTTATGGCTACACCTTC
few	TRBV7-8	TRBJ2-7	-	CASSGGGGRAYEQYF	TGTGCCAGCAGCGGAGGAGGCGGGCGGGCCTACGAGCAGTACTTC
-	TRBV2	TRBJ1-2	TRBD1	CASSDNRGPGGYTF	TGTGCCAGCAGTGACAACAGGGGCCCCGGTGGCTACACCTTC
-	TRBV28	TRBJ1-5	TRBD1	CASASTGGIRNQPQHF	TGTGCCAGCGCCTCCACAGGGGGCATTCGCAATCAGCCCCAGCATTTT
-	TRBV7-6	TRBJ2-1	TRBD1	CASSLGAETGGLNEQFF	TGTGCCAGCAGCTTAGGAGCTGAGACAGGGGGCCTCAATGAGCAGTTCTTC
-	TRBV9	TRBJ1-6	TRBD1	CASSAGTGGSPLHF	TGTGCCAGCAGCGCGGGGACAGGGGGTTCACCCCTCCACTTT
-	TRBV5-4	TRBJ1-6	-	CASSLGGDFDSPLHF	TGTGCCAGCAGCTTGGGGGGCGACTTCGATTCACCCCTCCACTTT
-	TRBV28	TRBJ1-4	TRBD1	CASSSGTGSNEKLFF	TGTGCCAGCAGCTCCGGGACAGGGAGTAATGAAAAACTGTTTTTT
-	TRBV7-3	TRBJ1-1	TRBD1	CASSTGQIPNTEAFF	TGTGCCAGCAGCACGGGACAGATACCGAACACTGAAGCTTTCTTT
-	TRBV4-1	TRBJ2-7	-	CASSQARSGQGYEQYF	TGCGCCAGCAGCCAAGCGCGAAGTGGCCAGGGCTACGAGCAGTACTTC
-	TRBV7-8	TRBJ2-7	-	CASSPNYEQYF	TGTGCCAGCAGCCCAAACTACGAGCAGTACTTC
-	TRBV4-1	TRBJ2-7	TRBD2	CASSHLAGGTYEQYF	TGCGCCAGCAGCCACCTAGCGGGGGGTACCTACGAGCAGTACTTC
-	TRBV20-1	TRBJ2-4	-	CSASLGRSLYF	TGCAGTGCTAGTCTGGGCAGGTCACTGTACTTC
-	TRBV28	TRBJ2-2	TRBD2	CASSFPGGLRDGELFF	TGTGCCAGCAGTTTCCCGGGAGGGTTAAGGGACGGGGAGCTGTTTTTT
-	TRBV5-4	TRBJ1-1	-	CASSKTGSMFTEAFF	TGTGCCAGCAGTAAAACGGGATCGATGTTCACTGAAGCTTTCTTT
-	TRBV5-6	TRBJ2-5	-	CASSSDQGRETQYF	TGTGCCAGCAGCTCAGATCAGGGGAGAGAGACCCAGTACTTC
-	TRBV19	TRBJ2-1	-	CASSIPGLNEQFF	TGTGCCAGTAGTATACCAGGGTTGAATGAGCAGTTCTTC
-	TRBV7-2	TRBJ2-1	TRBD1	CASSFAGTGSYEQFF	TGTGCCAGCAGCTTCGCCGGGACAGGTTCTTATGAGCAGTTCTTC
-	TRBV7-8	TRBJ1-1	-	CASSLNSGWNTEAFF	TGTGCCAGCAGCTTAAACAGCGGCTGGAACACTGAAGCTTTCTTT
-	TRBV19	TRBJ1-1	TRBD1	CASSWGQGSNTEAFF	TGTGCCAGTAGTTGGGGACAGGGGTCGAACACTGAAGCTTTCTTT
-	TRBV9	TRBJ1-6	TRBD1	CASSVGDSKNSPLHF	TGTGCCAGCAGCGTAGGGGACAGCAAAAATTCACCCCTCCACTTT
-	TRBV7-9	TRBJ2-3	-	CASSLTIDADTQYF	TGTGCCAGCAGCCTTACTATCGACGCAGATACGCAGTATTTT
-	TRBV9	TRBJ2-7	TRBD1	CASSASGQDYEQYF	TGTGCCAGCAGTGCTTCGGGACAGGACTACGAGCAGTACTTC
-	TRBV19	TRBJ2-5	-	CASSPGVAETQYF	TGTGCCAGTAGCCCAGGGGTAGCGGAGACCCAGTACTTC
once	TRBV19	TRBJ1-5	-	CASRFSWQSNQPQHF	TGTGCCAGTAGGTTTTCGTGGCAGTCCAATCAGCCCCAGCATTTT
-	TRBV5-4	TRBJ2-1	-	CASSLMERRDYNEQFF	TGTGCCAGCAGCTTGATGGAGCGGAGGGATTACAATGAGCAGTTCTTC
-	TRBV2	TRBJ2-5	TRBD1	CASSYAGTGAQETQYF	TGTGCCAGCAGTTACGCCGGGACAGGAGCCCAAGAGACCCAGTACTTC
-	TRBV19	TRBJ2-5	TRBD1	CASSGTGGATQYF	TGTGCCAGTAGCGGGACAGGGGGCGCGACCCAGTACTTC
-	TRBV28	TRBJ1-6	TRBD1	CASSFLPTGGSSPLHF	TGTGCCAGCAGTTTCCTACCGACAGGGGGAAGTTCACCCCTCCACTTT
-	TRBV30	TRBJ2-7	-	CAWSAGDSYEQYF	TGTGCCTGGAGTGCGGGGGACTCCTACGAGCAGTACTTC
-	TRBV15	TRBJ2-5	-	CATSRDRSTETQYF	TGTGCCACCAGCAGAGATAGGAGTACCGAGACCCAGTACTTC
-	TRBV5-1	TRBJ2-1	TRBD2	CASIGLAGGRYNEQFF	TGCGCCAGCATAGGACTAGCGGGGGGGCGATACAATGAGCAGTTCTTC
-	TRBV10-3	TRBJ2-1	-	CAISDSKSPNNEQFF	TGTGCCATCAGTGATTCTAAGAGTCCTAACAATGAGCAGTTCTTC
-	TRBV6-5	TRBJ1-2	TRBD1	CASSWTGGTNYGYTF	TGTGCCAGCAGTTGGACAGGGGGCACTAACTATGGCTACACCTTC
-	TRBV5-1	TRBJ1-3	TRBD1	CASGPGTAGNTIYF	TGCGCCAGCGGGCCGGGGACAGCGGGAAACACCATATATTTT
-	TRBV7-2	TRBJ2-5	TRBD1	CASSSFETGTGGEETQYF	TGTGCCAGCAGCTCATTTGAAACCGGGACAGGGGGCGAAGAGACCCAGTACTTC
-	TRBV7-9	TRBJ2-5	TRBD1	CASSLGQGALETQYF	TGTGCCAGCAGCCTGGGACAGGGGGCTTTGGAGACCCAGTACTTC
-	TRBV10-1	TRBJ2-2	TRBD1	CASSEDRVGSGELFF	TGCGCCAGCAGTGAGGACAGGGTGGGGTCCGGGGAGCTGTTTTTT
-	TRBV4-1	TRBJ1-2	TRBD1	CASSRDRDSGYGYTF	TGCGCCAGCAGCCGGGACCGGGACAGCGGCTATGGCTACACCTTC
-	TRBV24-1	TRBJ2-3	-	CATSDLSVPPHTQYF	TGTGCCACCAGTGATTTGTCAGTCCCGCCTCATACGCAGTATTTT